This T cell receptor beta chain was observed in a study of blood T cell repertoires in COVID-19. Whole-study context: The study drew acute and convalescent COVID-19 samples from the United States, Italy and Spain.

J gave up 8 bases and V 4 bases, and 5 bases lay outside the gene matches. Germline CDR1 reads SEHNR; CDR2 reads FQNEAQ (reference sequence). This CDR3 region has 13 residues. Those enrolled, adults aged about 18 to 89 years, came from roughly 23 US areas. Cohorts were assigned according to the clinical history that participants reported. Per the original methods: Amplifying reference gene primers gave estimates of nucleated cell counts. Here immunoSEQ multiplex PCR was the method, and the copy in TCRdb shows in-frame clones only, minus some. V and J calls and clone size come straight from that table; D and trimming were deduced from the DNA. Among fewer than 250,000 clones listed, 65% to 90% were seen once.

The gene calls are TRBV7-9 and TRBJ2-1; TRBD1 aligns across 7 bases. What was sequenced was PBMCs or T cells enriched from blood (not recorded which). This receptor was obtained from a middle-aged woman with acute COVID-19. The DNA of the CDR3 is TGTGCCAGCAGCTCGGGACAGCGAGATGAGCAGTTCTTC. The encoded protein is CASSSGQRDEQFF. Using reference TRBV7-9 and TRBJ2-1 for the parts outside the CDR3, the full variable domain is DTGVSQNPRHKITKRGQNVTFRCDPISEHNRLYWYRQTLGQGPEFLTYFQNEAQLEKSRLLSDRFSAERPKGSFSTLEIQRTEQGDSAMYLCASSSGQRDEQFFGPGTRLTVL.